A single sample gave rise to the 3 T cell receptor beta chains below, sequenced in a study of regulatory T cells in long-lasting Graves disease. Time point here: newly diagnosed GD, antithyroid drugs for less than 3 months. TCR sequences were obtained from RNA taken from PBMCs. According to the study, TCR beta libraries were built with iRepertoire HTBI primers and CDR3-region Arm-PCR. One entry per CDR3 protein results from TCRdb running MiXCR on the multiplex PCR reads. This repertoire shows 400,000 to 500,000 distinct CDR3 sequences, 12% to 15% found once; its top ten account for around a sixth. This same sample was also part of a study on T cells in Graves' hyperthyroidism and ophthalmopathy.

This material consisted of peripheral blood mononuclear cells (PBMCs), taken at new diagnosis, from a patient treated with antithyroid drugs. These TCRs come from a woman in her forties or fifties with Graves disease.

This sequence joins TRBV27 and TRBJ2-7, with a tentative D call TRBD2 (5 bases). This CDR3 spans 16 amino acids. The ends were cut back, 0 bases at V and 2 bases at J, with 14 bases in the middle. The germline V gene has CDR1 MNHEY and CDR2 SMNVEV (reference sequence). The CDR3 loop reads CASSLSMRLTTYEQYF. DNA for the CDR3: TGTGCCAGCAGTTTATCGATGAGACTAACGACCTACGAGCAGTACTTC.

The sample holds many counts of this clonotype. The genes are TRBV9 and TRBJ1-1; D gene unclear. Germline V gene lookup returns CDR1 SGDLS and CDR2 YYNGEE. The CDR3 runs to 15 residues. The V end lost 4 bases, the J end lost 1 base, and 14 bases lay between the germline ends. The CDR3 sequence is CASSSVKLQNTEAFF. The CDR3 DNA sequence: TGTGCCAGCAGCTCAGTGAAGCTACAGAACACTGAAGCTTTCTTT.

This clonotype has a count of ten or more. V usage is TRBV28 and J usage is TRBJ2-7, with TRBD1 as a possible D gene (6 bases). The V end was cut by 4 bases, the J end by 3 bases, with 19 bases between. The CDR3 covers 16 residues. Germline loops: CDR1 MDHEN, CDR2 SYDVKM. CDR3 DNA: TGTGCCAGCAGTTCCGGTGACCGGGACACCCGCTACGAGCAGTACTTC. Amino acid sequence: CASSSGDRDTRYEQYF. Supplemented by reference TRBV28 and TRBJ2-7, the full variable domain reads DVKVTQSSRYLVKRTGEKVFLECVQDMDHENMFWYRQDPGLGLRLIYFSYDVKMKEKGDIPEGYSVSREKKERFSLILESASTNQTSMYLCASSSGDRDTRYEQYFGPGTRLTVT.